Described below is a single TCR beta chain sequence and its context. The antigen remains undetermined. These data belong to a study of T-cell reconstitution after alpha-beta-depleted transplantation in children. Study results and caveats: Surviving thymic progenitors and recipient T cells were the source of high TCRbeta diversity at day 60 in some patients.

This CDR3 spans 15 amino acids. Trimming cost V 3 bases and J 7 bases; bases outside gene matches: 10. The germline gives CDR1 DFQATT, CDR2 SNEGSKA (reference sequence). TCRbeta library preparation incorporated unique molecular identifiers. TCRdb reprocessed the PCR reads with MiXCR, giving one entry per CDR3 protein. The profile shows 600,000 to 700,000 distinct CDR3 sequences, roughly 13% of them singletons. The starting material was PBMCs, obtained before TCRalphabeta/CD19-depleted stem cell transplant. The receptor was derived from a girl under 10 years old with congenital amegakaryocytic thrombocytopenia, due to receive a stem cell transplant. The chain has TRBV20-1 and TRBJ2-4, with 9 bases matching TRBD1. The CDR3 DNA follows: TGCAGTGCTAGTCACCCGGGACAGGGTAGGAACATTCAGTACTTC. This codes for CSASHPGQGRNIQYF.